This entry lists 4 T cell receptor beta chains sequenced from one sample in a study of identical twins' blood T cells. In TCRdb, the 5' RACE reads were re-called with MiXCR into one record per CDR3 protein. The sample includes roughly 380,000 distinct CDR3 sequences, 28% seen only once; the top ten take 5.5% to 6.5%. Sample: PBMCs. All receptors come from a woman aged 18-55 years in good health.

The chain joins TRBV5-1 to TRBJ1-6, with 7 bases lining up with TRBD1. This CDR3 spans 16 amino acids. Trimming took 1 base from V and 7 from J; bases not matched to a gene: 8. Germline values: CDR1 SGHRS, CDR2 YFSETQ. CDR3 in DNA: TGCGCCAGCAGCTTGACGGAGGGGGCGCGAAATTCACCCCTCCACTTT. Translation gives CASSLTEGARNSPLHF.

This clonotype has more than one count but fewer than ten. Here the CDR3 reads CASSLASGVTEAFF. As DNA, the CDR3 is TGTGCCAGCAGTTTAGCATCAGGGGTGACTGAAGCTTTCTTT. This chain uses TRBV12-3 or TRBV12-4 with TRBJ1-1; D may be TRBD1 (6 bases). The CDR3 consists of 14 residues. Deletions cut 0 bases from V and 5 bases from J, with 10 bases between.

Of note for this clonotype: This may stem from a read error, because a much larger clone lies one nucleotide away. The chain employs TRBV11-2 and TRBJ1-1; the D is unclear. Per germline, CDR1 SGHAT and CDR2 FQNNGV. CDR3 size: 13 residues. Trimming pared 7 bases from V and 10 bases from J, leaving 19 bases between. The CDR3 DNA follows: TGTGCCAGCATCTTGGGATGGTCTTTGGGAGCTTTCTTT. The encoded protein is CASILGWSLGAFF. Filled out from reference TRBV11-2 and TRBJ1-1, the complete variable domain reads EAGVAQSPRYKIIEKRQSVAFWCNPISGHATLYWYQQILGQGPKLLIQFQNNGVVDDSQLPKDRFSAERLKGVDSTLKIQPAKLEDSAVYLCASILGWSLGAFFGQGTRLTVV.

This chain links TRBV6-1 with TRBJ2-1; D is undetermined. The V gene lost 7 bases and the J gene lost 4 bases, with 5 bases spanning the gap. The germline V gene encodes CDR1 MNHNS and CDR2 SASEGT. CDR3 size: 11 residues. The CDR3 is CASIGYNEQFF. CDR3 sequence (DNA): TGTGCCAGCATCGGGTACAATGAGCAGTTCTTC.